Shown below are 16 T cell receptor beta chains from a single sample sequenced in a study of blood T cell repertoires in COVID-19. Only in-frame clones appear in the TCRdb table, and some are missing; sequencing was by immunoSEQ multiplex PCR. This repertoire shows around 370,000 clones, 90% found once; its top ten account for 6.5%. The source material was peripheral blood. These receptors originate from a man between 18 and 29 years old with active or convalescent COVID-19.

This chain connects TRBV4-2 to TRBJ2-2, with TRBD2 identical over 11 bases. CDR1 and CDR2 (germline): LGHNA, YNFKEQ. The CDR3 has 18 amino acids. After removal of 0 bases from V and 1 base from J, the junction contained 4 bases not matched to a gene. DNA of the CDR3: TGTGCCAGCAGCCAAGATAGGGGGACTAGCGGGAACACCGGGGAGCTGTTTTTT. Its protein product is CASSQDRGTSGNTGELFF.

CDR3 bases: TGTGCCAGCAGCTTACTGAGTGTATATGGCTACACCTTC. It translates to CASSLLSVYGYTF. The chain has TRBV7-2 and TRBJ1-2; D unclear. The germline V gene has CDR1 SGHTA and CDR2 FQGNSA. The CDR3 runs 13 residues. V was shortened by 2 bases and J by 5 bases, with 9 bases between the two germline ends.

Notes on this clone: The junction departs from the called germline gene at one end, perhaps through a read error. V is TRBV3-1 (or the pseudogene TRBV3-2) and J is TRBJ2-7; weak D call: TRBD2 (6 bases). Germline assignment: CDR1 LGHDT and CDR2 YNNKEL (reference sequence). The CDR3 is 11 residues long. The CDR3 loop reads CASSLAGRQDF. The DNA for the CDR3 is TGTGCCAGCAGCCTCGCGGGACGGCAGGACTTC.

This sequence joins TRBV3-1 (or the pseudogene TRBV3-2) and TRBJ2-2; no reliable D call. The germline gives CDR1 LGHDT, CDR2 YNNKEL (reference sequence). V shed 1 base and J shed 2 bases, with 8 bases lying between them. The CDR3 covers 15 residues. Here the CDR3 DNA reads TGTGCCAGCAGCCAAGGTCTAGTAAACACCGGGGAGCTGTTTTTT. It codes for CASSQGLVNTGELFF.

V and J are TRBV5-1 and TRBJ2-1, with 11 nucleotides matching TRBD2. Germline V gives CDR1 SGHRS, CDR2 YFSETQ. This CDR3 contains 17 residues. J was trimmed by 7 bases and V by 3 bases; bases with no gene match: 12. The DNA of the CDR3 is TGCGCCAGCAGCTCGAACTTAGCGGGGGGGCCGGGAAATGAGCAGTTCTTC. The encoded protein is CASSSNLAGGPGNEQFF.

The chain carries TRBV29-1 and TRBJ1-1; the match to TRBD1 covers 9 bases. The CDR3 covers 13 residues. With 7 bases clipped from V and 0 bases from J, the junction kept 3 bases outside the gene matches. Looked up from germline, CDR1 is SQVTM and CDR2 is ANQGSEA. The CDR3 region has the DNA TGCAGCGGACAGGGGGACTTGAACACTGAAGCTTTCTTT. This gives the protein CSGQGDLNTEAFF.

This clone was seen a single time. The chain uses TRBV7-6 and TRBJ2-3, with D possibly being TRBD1 (6 bases). The CDR3 sequence is 15 residues long. Trimming shortened V by 4 bases and J by 2 bases, and 13 bases separated the two germline ends. Germline CDR1 and CDR2: SGHVS and FNYEAQ. The CDR3 bases are TGTGCCAGCAGCTACACCGGGACACTCACAGATACGCAGTATTTT. Translation: CASSYTGTLTDTQYF.

The chain couples TRBV25-1 to TRBJ2-2; TRBD2 matches at 7 bases. Trimming removed 4 bases from V and 6 bases from J; junction bases left unmatched: 8. This CDR3 contains 15 residues. Germline V CDR1 and CDR2: MGHDK, SYGVNS. The CDR3 loop reads CASSVGVLAAGELFF. The CDR3, as DNA: TGTGCCAGCAGTGTTGGGGTTCTAGCGGCCGGGGAGCTGTTTTTT.

This rearrangement joins TRBV4-2 to TRBJ1-5, with 8 positions matching TRBD1. Germline lookup yields CDR1 LGHNA and CDR2 YNFKEQ. The CDR3 covers 14 residues. After removal of 4 bases from V and 4 bases from J, the junction contained 3 bases not matched to a gene. CDR3 loop: CASSPGQENQPQHF. The CDR3 DNA is TGTGCCAGCAGCCCGGGACAGGAAAATCAGCCCCAGCATTTT.

This chain uses TRBV9 with TRBJ1-3; D is possibly TRBD1 (5 bases). V lost 0 bases and J lost 6, with 13 bases in between. This CDR3 contains 15 residues. Germline V lookup: CDR1 SGDLS, CDR2 YYNGEE. CDR3 in DNA: TGTGCCAGCAGCGTAGGTAGGGGCCCAGAAAACACCATATATTTT. Its protein is CASSVGRGPENTIYF.

J is TRBJ1-1 and V is TRBV18, with 7 bases matching TRBD1. CDR3 length equals 16 residues. Germline V gene data show CDR1 as KGHSH and CDR2 as LQKENI. V dropped 3 bases and J dropped 1; count of bases not matched to a gene: 8. The CDR3 is CASSPLKDRPNTEAFF. As DNA, the CDR3 is TGTGCCAGCTCACCCCTTAAGGACAGGCCGAACACTGAAGCTTTCTTT.

In this sample, this clone turned up once. This chain links TRBV5-1 with TRBJ1-2; TRBD1 agrees at 9 bases. Germline CDR1 reads SGHRS; CDR2 reads YFSETQ. V shed 3 bases, J shed 6 bases, and the junction held 9 bases outside the gene matches. This CDR3 contains 15 residues. Written as DNA, the CDR3 is TGCGCCAGCAGCTCAACAGGGGGCTCGAAGAATGGCTACACCTTC. This translates into CASSSTGGSKNGYTF.

CDR3 bases: TGCGCCAGCAGCCAAGGGCCGACCTACGAGCAGTACTTC. Protein sequence: CASSQGPTYEQYF. The chain combines TRBV4-1 with TRBJ2-7, with no clear D. This CDR3 is 13 amino acids long. Germline V CDR1 and CDR2: MGHRA, YSYEKL. The germline V and J ends were trimmed by 1 base and 2 bases, with 6 bases remaining between them.

This sequence joins TRBV11-2 and TRBJ1-6; possibly TRBD1 for D (5 bases). This CDR3 has 14 amino acids. The germline V and J ends were trimmed by 4 bases and 13 bases, with 17 bases remaining between them. Germline V gene sequence: CDR1 SGHAT, CDR2 FQNNGV. CDR3 coding DNA: TGTGCCAGCAGCTCAGGGTACAAAGGAGAGCCCCTCCACTTT. Its protein is CASSSGYKGEPLHF.

CDR3: CASSLPGLAGPGELFF. The CDR3 DNA reads as TGTGCCAGCTCACTTCCGGGACTAGCGGGTCCCGGGGAGCTGTTTTTT. The chain is built from TRBV18 and TRBJ2-2; the match to TRBD2 covers 12 bases. The CDR3 covers 16 residues. Per germline, CDR1 KGHSH and CDR2 LQKENI. The trim removed 4 bases at V and 6 bases at J, leaving 6 bases unmatched.

The gene calls are TRBV11-2 and TRBJ2-5, with TRBD2 matching over 11 bases. V lost 10 bases and J lost 5; bases outside the gene matches: 9. Germline loops: CDR1 SGHAT, CDR2 FQNNGV. CDR3 length equals 14 residues. In DNA, the CDR3 is TGTGCCACCCGACTAGCGGGATCCGTGGAGACCCAGTACTTC. Translating gives CATRLAGSVETQYF.